This entry concerns a single T cell receptor beta chain. Its antigen is not known. Profiled with immunoSEQ multiplex PCR; TCRdb holds only in-frame clones, not every one. The table has tens of thousands of clones, approximately 92% seen once. The data derive from a study of OX40 agonist ivuxolimab in advanced cancers. The study, taken as a whole, reports: Partial responders at 0.1-3.0 mg/kg showed near-lowest clonal expansion.

The CDR3 consists of 15 residues. Trimming removed 0 bases from V and 9 bases from J; junction bases left unmatched: 8. Germline V gene sequence: CDR1 SGHKS, CDR2 YYEKEE (reference sequence). The chain joins TRBV5-5 to TRBJ1-5; 8 nucleotides match TRBD1. The clonotype originates from an adult with an advanced solid tumor such as melanoma, head and neck, liver or kidney cancer. The sequencing here drew on CD4+ or CD8+ T cells sorted from blood, taken in a trial of the OX40 agonist ivuxolimab. The CDR3 protein is CASSLEGQGKGPQHF. The DNA of the CDR3 is TGTGCCAGCAGCTTGGAAGGACAGGGAAAGGGGCCCCAGCATTTT.